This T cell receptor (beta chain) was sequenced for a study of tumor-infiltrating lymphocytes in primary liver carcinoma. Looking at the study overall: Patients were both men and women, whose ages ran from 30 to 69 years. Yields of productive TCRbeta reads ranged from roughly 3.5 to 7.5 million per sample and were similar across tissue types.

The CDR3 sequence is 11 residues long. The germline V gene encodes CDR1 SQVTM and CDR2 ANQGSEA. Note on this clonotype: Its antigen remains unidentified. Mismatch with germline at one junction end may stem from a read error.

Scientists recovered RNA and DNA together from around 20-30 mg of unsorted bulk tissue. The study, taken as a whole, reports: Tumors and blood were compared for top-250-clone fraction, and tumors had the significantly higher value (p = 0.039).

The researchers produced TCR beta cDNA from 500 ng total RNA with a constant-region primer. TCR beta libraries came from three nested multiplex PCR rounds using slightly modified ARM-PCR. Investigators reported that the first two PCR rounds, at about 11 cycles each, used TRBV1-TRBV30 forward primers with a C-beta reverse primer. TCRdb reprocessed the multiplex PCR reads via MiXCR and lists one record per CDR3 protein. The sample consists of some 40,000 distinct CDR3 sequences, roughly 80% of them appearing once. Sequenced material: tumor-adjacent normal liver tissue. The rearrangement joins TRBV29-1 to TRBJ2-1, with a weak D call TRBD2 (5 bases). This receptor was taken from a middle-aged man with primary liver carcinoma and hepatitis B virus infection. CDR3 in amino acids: CSVEDGGERFF. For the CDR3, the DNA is TGCAGCGTTGAAGATGGAGGAGAGCGGTTTTTC.